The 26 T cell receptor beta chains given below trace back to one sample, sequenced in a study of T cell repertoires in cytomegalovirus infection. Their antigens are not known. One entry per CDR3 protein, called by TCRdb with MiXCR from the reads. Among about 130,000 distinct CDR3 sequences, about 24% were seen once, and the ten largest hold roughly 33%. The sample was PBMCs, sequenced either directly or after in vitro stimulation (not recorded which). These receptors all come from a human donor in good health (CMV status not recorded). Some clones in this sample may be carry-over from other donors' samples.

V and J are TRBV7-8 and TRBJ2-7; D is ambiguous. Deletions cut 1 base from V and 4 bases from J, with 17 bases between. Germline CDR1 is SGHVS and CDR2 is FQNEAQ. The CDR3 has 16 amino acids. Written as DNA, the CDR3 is TGTGCCAGCAGCTTAGGGTGGACCCCCGGTGGGTACGAGCAGTACTTC. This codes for CASSLGWTPGGYEQYF.

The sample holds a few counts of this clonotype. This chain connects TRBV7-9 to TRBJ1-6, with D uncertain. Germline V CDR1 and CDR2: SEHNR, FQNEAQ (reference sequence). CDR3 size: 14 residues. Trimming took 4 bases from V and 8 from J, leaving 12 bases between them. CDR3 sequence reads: CASSSTSVDSPLHF. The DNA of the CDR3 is TGTGCCAGCAGCTCGACAAGTGTGGATTCACCCCTCCACTTT. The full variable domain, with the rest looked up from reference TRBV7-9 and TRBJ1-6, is DTGVSQNPRHKITKRGQNVTFRCDPISEHNRLYWYRQTLGQGPEFLTYFQNEAQLEKSRLLSDRFSAERPKGSFSTLEIQRTEQGDSAMYLCASSSTSVDSPLHFGNGTRLTVT.

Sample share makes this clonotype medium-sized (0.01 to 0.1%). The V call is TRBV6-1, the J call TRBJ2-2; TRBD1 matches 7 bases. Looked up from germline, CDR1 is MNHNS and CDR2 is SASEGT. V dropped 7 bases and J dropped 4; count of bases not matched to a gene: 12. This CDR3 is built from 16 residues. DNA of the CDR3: TGTGCCAGCACCTTAAAGACAGGGACCCCCACCGGGGAGCTGTTTTTT. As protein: CASTLKTGTPTGELFF.

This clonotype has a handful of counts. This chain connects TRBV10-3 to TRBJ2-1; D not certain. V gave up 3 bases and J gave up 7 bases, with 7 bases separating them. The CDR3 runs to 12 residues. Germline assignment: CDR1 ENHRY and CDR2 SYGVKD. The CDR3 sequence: CAISDFENEQFF. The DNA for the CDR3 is TGTGCCATCAGTGATTTTGAAAATGAGCAGTTCTTC.

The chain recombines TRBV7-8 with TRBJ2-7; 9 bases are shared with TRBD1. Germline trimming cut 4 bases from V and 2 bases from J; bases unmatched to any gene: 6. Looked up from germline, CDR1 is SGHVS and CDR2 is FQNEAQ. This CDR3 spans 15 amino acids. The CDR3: CASSYDRGLAYEQYV. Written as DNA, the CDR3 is TGTGCCAGCAGCTACGACAGGGGGTTAGCCTACGAGCAGTACGTC.

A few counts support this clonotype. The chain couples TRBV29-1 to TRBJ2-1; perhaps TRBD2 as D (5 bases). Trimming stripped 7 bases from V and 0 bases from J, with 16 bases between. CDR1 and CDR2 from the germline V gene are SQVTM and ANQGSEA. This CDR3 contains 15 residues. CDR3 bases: TGCAGCGGCCGTACCTTGGGAGCCTCCTACAATGAGCAGTTCTTC. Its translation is CSGRTLGASYNEQFF.

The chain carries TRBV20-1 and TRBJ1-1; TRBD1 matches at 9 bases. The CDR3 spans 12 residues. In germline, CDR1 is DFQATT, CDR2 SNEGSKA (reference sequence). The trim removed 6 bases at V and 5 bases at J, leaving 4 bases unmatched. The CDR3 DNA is TGCAGTGCCACAGGGGGCAAAACTGAAGCTTTCTTT. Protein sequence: CSATGGKTEAFF.

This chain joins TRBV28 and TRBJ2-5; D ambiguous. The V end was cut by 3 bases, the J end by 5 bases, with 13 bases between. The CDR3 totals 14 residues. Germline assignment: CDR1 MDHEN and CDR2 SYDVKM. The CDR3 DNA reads TGTGCCAGCAGTTTGTTTCATGGGATTGAGACCCAGTACTTC. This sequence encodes CASSLFHGIETQYF.

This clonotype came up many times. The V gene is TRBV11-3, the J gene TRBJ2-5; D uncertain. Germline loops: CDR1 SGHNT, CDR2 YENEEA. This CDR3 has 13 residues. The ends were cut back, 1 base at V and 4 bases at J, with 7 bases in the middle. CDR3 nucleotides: TGTGCCAGCAGCTTAGGGTACGGAGAGACCCAGTACTTC. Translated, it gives CASSLGYGETQYF. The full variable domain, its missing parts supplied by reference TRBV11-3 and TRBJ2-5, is EAGVVQSPRYKIIEKKQPVAFWCNPISGHNTLYWYLQNLGQGPELLIRYENEEAVDDSQLPKDRFSAERLKGVDSTLKIQPAELGDSAVYLCASSLGYGETQYFGPGTRLLVL.

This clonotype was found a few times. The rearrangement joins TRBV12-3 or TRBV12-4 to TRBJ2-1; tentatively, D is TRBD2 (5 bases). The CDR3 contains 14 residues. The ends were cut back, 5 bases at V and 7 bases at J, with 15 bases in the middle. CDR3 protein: CASSQSGGFNEQFF. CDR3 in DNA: TGTGCCAGCAGTCAAAGCGGAGGCTTTAATGAGCAGTTCTTC.

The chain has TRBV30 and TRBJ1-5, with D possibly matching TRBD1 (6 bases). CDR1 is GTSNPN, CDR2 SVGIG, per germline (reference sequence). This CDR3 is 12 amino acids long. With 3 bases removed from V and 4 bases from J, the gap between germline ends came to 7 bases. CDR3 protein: CAWSRGNQPQHF. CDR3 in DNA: TGTGCCTGGAGCAGGGGAAATCAGCCCCAGCATTTT.

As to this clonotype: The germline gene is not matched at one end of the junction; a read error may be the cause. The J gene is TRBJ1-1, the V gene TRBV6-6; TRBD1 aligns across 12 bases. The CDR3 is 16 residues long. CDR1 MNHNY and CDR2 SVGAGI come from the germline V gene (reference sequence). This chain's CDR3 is CASDAGQGAPGTEAVF. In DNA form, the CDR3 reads TGTGCCAGCGACGCGGGACAGGGGGCCCCGGGGACTGAAGCTGTCTTT.

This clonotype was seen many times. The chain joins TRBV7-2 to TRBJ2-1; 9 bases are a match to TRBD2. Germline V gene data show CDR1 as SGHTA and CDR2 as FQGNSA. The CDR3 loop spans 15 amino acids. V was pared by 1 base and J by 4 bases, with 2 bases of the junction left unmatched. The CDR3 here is CASSLVTSGYNEQFF. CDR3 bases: TGTGCCAGCAGCTTAGTGACTAGCGGATACAATGAGCAGTTCTTC.

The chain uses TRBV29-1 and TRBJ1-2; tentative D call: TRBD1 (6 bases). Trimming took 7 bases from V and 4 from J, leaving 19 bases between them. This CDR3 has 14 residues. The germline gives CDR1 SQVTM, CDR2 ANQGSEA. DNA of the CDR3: TGCAGCGGCTTAACCAGGGGACCGCTCTATGGCTACACCTTC. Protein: CSGLTRGPLYGYTF.

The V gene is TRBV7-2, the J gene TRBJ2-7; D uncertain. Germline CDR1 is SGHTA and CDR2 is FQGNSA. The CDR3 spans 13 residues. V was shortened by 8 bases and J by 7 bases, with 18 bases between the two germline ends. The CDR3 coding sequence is TGTGCCAGCGGAACGTGGCCGGAGTGGGAGCAGTACTTC. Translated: CASGTWPEWEQYF.

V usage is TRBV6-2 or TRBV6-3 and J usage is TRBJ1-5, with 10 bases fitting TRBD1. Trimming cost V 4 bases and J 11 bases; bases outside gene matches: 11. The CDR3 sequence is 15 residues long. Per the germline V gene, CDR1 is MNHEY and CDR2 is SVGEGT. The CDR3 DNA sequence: TGTGCCAGCAGTTCGACAGGGGGCCGTAATGGAGCCCAGCATTTT. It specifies CASSSTGGRNGAQHF.

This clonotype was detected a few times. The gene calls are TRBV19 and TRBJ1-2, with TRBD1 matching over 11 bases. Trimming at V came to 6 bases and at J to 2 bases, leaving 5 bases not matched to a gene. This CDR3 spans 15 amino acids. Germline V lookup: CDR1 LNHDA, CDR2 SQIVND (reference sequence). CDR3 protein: CASRTGQGVNYGYTF. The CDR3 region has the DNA TGTGCCAGTAGGACGGGACAGGGGGTCAACTATGGCTACACCTTC.

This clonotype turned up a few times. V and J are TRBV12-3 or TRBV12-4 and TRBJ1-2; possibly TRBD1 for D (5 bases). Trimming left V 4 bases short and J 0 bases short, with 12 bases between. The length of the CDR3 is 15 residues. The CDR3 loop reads CASSSRLQANYGYTF. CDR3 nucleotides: TGTGCCAGCAGTTCCCGATTACAGGCTAACTATGGCTACACCTTC.

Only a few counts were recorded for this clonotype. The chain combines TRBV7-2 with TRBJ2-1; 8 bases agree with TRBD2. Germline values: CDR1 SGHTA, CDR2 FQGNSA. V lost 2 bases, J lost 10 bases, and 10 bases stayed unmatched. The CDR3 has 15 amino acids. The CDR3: CASSLRTSLQREQFF. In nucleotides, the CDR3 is TGTGCCAGCAGCTTAAGGACTAGCCTACAGCGGGAGCAGTTCTTC.

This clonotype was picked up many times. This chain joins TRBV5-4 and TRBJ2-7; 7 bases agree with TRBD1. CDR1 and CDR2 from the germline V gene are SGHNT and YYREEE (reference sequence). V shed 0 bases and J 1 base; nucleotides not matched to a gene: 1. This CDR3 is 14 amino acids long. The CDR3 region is CASSLEQGSYEQYF. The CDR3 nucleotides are TGTGCCAGCAGCTTGGAACAGGGGTCCTACGAGCAGTACTTC.

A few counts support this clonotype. In DNA form, the CDR3 reads TGTGCCAGCAGTTCAGGGACAGCGAACACTGAAGCTTTCTTT. Protein product: CASSSGTANTEAFF. The chain recombines TRBV28 with TRBJ1-1, with TRBD1 matching over 7 bases. The CDR3 sequence is 14 residues long. V was clipped by 4 bases and J by 1 base; unmatched bases: 3. From germline, CDR1 is MDHEN and CDR2 SYDVKM.

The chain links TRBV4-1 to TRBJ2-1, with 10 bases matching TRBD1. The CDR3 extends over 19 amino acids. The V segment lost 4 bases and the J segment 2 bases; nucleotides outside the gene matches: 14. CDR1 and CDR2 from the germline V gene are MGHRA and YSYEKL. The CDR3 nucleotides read TGCGCCAGCAGCCTAAGTGGGACAGGGGTCGTTTTCGCCTACAATGAGCAGTTCTTC. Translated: CASSLSGTGVVFAYNEQFF.

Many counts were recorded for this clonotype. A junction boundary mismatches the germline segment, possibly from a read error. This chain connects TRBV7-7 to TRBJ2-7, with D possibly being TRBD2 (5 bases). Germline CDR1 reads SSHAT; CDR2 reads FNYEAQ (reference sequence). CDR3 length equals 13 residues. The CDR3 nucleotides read TGTGCTAGCAGCTTAGATCCCGGAGGCGAGCAGTACTTC. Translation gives CASSLDPGGEQYF.

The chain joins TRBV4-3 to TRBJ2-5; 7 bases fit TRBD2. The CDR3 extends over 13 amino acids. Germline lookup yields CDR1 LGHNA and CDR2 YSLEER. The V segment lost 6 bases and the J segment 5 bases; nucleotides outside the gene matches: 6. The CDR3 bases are TGCGCCAGCAGTTGGACTAGTGACGAGACCCAGTACTTC. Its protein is CASSWTSDETQYF.

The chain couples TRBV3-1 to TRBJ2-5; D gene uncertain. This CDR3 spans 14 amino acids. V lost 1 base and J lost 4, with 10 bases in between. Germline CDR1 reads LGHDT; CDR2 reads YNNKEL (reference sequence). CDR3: CASSQGTYLETQYF. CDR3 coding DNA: TGTGCCAGCAGCCAAGGAACCTATCTAGAGACCCAGTACTTC.

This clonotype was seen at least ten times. In nucleotides, the CDR3 is TGTGCCAGCAGTTTGGGAGGGAGTGGCAATCAGCCCCAGCATTTT. Protein: CASSLGGSGNQPQHF. The chain carries TRBV12-3 or TRBV12-4 and TRBJ1-5; no clear D gene. Trimming took off 3 bases at V and 2 bases at J, with 11 bases between the two ends. The length of the CDR3 is 15 residues.